A selection of T cell receptor beta chains follows, all from one sample in a study of neurological immune-mediated disorders. TCRdb reprocessed the 5' RACE reads with MiXCR, giving one entry per CDR3 protein. Of 39,000 or so distinct CDR3 sequences listed, about 2.5% are singletons. Specimen: PBMCs. The receptor set was obtained from a man aged 30 to 39 with multiple sclerosis. Each CDR3 is given with its conserved first and last residue. The D gene is left open where the match is weak. Clone size is given for some rows only: seen once, a few or many times, or a class if the clone is expanded.

cdr3_nt	cdr3_aa	clone_size	j_call	v_call	d_call
TGTGCCAGCAGCTTAGATCAGAGCAAAAACATTCAGTACTTC	CASSLDQSKNIQYF	many	TRBJ2-4	TRBV7-2	NA
TGCGCCAGCAGCTTGGGACATCCTCAAGAGACCCAGTACTTC	CASSLGHPQETQYF	many	TRBJ2-5	TRBV5-1	NA
TGTGCCAGCAGCTTAGAACAGGGGGGTTCCTACGAGCAGTACTTC	CASSLEQGGSYEQYF	many	TRBJ2-7	TRBV7-6	TRBD1
TGTGCCAGCAGTTTCCGGGAAGCCGGGGAGCTGTTTTTT	CASSFREAGELFF	many	TRBJ2-2	TRBV12-3/TRBV12-4	NA
TGCAGTGCTAGGGGGGGAACCGACTTGGATACGCAGTATTTT	CSARGGTDLDTQYF	many	TRBJ2-3	TRBV20-1	NA
TGCGCCAGCAGCCCGGACAACGGAGCCCCGTACTTC	CASSPDNGAPYF	many	TRBJ2-7	TRBV5-1	NA
TGTGCCAGCAGCCTCCTTTCGAGCCAGCACTACAATGAGCAGTTCTTC	CASSLLSSQHYNEQFF	many	TRBJ2-1	TRBV5-6	NA
TGTGCCAGCACCCAACCTCGGACAGGGGGCTCCGGGGAGCAGTACTTC	CASTQPRTGGSGEQYF	many	TRBJ2-7	TRBV6-5	TRBD1
TGTGCCAGCAGCCAAAAACAGGTCGGGGAGTCTGGGGCCAACGTCCTGACTTTC	CASSQKQVGESGANVLTF	many	TRBJ2-6	TRBV14	NA
TGTGCCAGCAGCTTTTACGGGGCTAGCGGGTACAATGAGCAGTTCTTC	CASSFYGASGYNEQFF	many	TRBJ2-1	TRBV9	TRBD2
TGTGCCATCAGCCGCGGGGGGGATTACAATGAGCAGTTCTTC	CAISRGGDYNEQFF	NA	TRBJ2-1	TRBV10-3	TRBD2
TGTGCCAGTAGTCCCCTGGAGGGATCGGATTACGAGCAGTACTTC	CASSPLEGSDYEQYF	many	TRBJ2-7	TRBV19	NA
TGTGCCACCAGCGGGTGGACAGAAAACTCTGGAAACACCATATATTTT	CATSGWTENSGNTIYF	many	TRBJ1-3	TRBV15	NA
TGTGCCAGCACTAGCGGGACAGCTGGGGCCAACGTCCTGACTTTC	CASTSGTAGANVLTF	many	TRBJ2-6	TRBV6-5	TRBD2
TGTGCCAGCAGCTTACAGGGTTATAATGAGCAGTTCTTC	CASSLQGYNEQFF	many	TRBJ2-1	TRBV7-2	NA
TGTGCCAGCAGTTCCGGGACCCACTTCGGCGAGCAGTACTTC	CASSSGTHFGEQYF	NA	TRBJ2-7	TRBV27	NA
TGTGCCAGCAGTTTCTGGACTACCCAAGAGACCCAGTACTTC	CASSFWTTQETQYF	many	TRBJ2-5	TRBV28	NA
TGCAGTGCTAAGAAGGGGGCCGACACCGGGGAGCTGTTTTTT	CSAKKGADTGELFF	many	TRBJ2-2	TRBV20-1	TRBD1
TGTGCCAGCAGTTACACAGGGAAGGAGACCCAGTACTTC	CASSYTGKETQYF	many	TRBJ2-5	TRBV6-5	NA
TGTGCCAGCAGTTCTACAGGGGGTTTGGACACTGAAGCTTTCTTT	CASSSTGGLDTEAFF	many	TRBJ1-1	TRBV28	TRBD1
TGTGCCAACCGTCGGGGTTCGAACACTGAAGCTTTCTTT	CANRRGSNTEAFF	many	TRBJ1-1	TRBV12-3/TRBV12-4	NA
TGCGCCAGCAGCCAAGAAGGAGGGAGGGGAGGCTACGAGCAGTACTTC	CASSQEGGRGGYEQYF	NA	TRBJ2-7	TRBV4-1	TRBD2
TGTGCCAGCAGCTTGGGAGCCGGGACAGGGGGAAACATTCAGTACTTC	CASSLGAGTGGNIQYF	many	TRBJ2-4	TRBV5-4	TRBD1
TGTGCCAGCAGCGTAGATCAGGGTTACGAGCAGTACTTC	CASSVDQGYEQYF	many	TRBJ2-7	TRBV9	NA
TGTGCCAGCACTTCCAATTCACCCCTCCACTTT	CASTSNSPLHF	many	TRBJ1-6	TRBV2	NA
TGTGCCAGCAGTACGCGACAGGGTTGGAACACCGGGGAGCTGTTTTTT	CASSTRQGWNTGELFF	many	TRBJ2-2	TRBV6-5	TRBD1
TGTGCCAGCAGGGAGGCGGGAGGATCTAATGAGCAGTTCTTC	CASREAGGSNEQFF	many	TRBJ2-1	TRBV6-2/TRBV6-3	TRBD2
TGCAGTGCTCCGGGACACTCAAACACTGAAGCTTTCTTT	CSAPGHSNTEAFF	many	TRBJ1-1	TRBV20-1	NA
TGCGCCAGCAGCCACGGATTCATTTCTGGGGCCAACGTCCTGACTTTC	CASSHGFISGANVLTF	NA	TRBJ2-6	TRBV5-1	NA
TGTGCCAGCAGTTACTCGACCAGGTTGAGCTCTGGAAACACCATATATTTT	CASSYSTRLSSGNTIYF	many	TRBJ1-3	TRBV6-5	NA
TGCGCCAGCAGTTCCGCCCCAGGAGAAAAACTGTTTTTT	CASSSAPGEKLFF	many	TRBJ1-4	TRBV5-1	NA
TGCGCCAGCAGCTTGGAGGGACAGGGACCAAATGAGCAGTTCTTC	CASSLEGQGPNEQFF	few	TRBJ2-1	TRBV5-1	TRBD1
TGCAGTGCTAGACAGATATCCTATGGCTACACCTTC	CSARQISYGYTF	many	TRBJ1-2	TRBV20-1	NA
TGTGCCAGCAGTGTTAGTGGGGAGTACAATGAGCAGTTCTTC	CASSVSGEYNEQFF	NA	TRBJ2-1	TRBV6-4	NA
TGTGCCAGCAGTTTAGCTGGGGATGCAATAGAGCAGTACTTC	CASSLAGDAIEQYF	many	TRBJ2-7	TRBV12-3/TRBV12-4	NA
TGTGCCAGCAGGAAGTCTGGGGCCAACGTCCTGACTTTC	CASRKSGANVLTF	many	TRBJ2-6	TRBV7-9	NA
TGTGCCAGCAGCTCTCTCGGGACTGGGACTTGGAATGAGCAGTTCTTC	CASSSLGTGTWNEQFF	few	TRBJ2-1	TRBV5-6	NA
TGTGCCAGCAGCCCCACTGATACGCAGTATTTT	CASSPTDTQYF	many	TRBJ2-3	TRBV12-3/TRBV12-4	NA
TGCGCCAGCAGCTTGACGGCGGGGGGCGGCTATGGCTACACCTTC	CASSLTAGGGYGYTF	NA	TRBJ1-2	TRBV5-1	NA
TGCGCCAGCAGCTTGGTGGTTATGAGCGGGCAAGAGACCCAGTACTTC	CASSLVVMSGQETQYF	many	TRBJ2-5	TRBV5-1	NA
TGCAGTGCTAGAGTGGGGAGCACCCACAATGAGCAGTTCTTC	CSARVGSTHNEQFF	many	TRBJ2-1	TRBV20-1	NA
TGCGCCAGCACCTCGACAGGGGGCAATGGCTACACCTTC	CASTSTGGNGYTF	many	TRBJ1-2	TRBV5-1	TRBD1
TGTGCCAGCAGCTTGGGAGGGGGCCCCCGGACCGGGGAGCTGTTTTTT	CASSLGGGPRTGELFF	many	TRBJ2-2	TRBV5-5	TRBD1
TGCAGTGGAGCGGGAGGTTACAATGAGCAGTTCTTC	CSGAGGYNEQFF	many	TRBJ2-1	TRBV20-1	TRBD2
TGTGCCAGCAGCTTAGAACCGGGCATTGGTTACAATGAGCAGTTCTTC	CASSLEPGIGYNEQFF	many	TRBJ2-1	TRBV7-2	NA
TGCAGTGCTAGAGCCTGGACTAGGTCCGAGCAGTACTTC	CSARAWTRSEQYF	many	TRBJ2-7	TRBV20-1	TRBD2
TGCAGTGCTAGAGATCAGCTGGGGGGCACTGAAGCTTTCTTT	CSARDQLGGTEAFF	many	TRBJ1-1	TRBV20-1	NA
TGCAGTGCTAGAGGAGGGACTGAGGCCTACGAGCAGTACTTC	CSARGGTEAYEQYF	many	TRBJ2-7	TRBV20-1	NA
TGTGACAGCAGCAAGGGACGGTATGAGCAGTTCTTC	CDSSKGRYEQFF	NA	TRBJ2-1	TRBV28	NA
TGTGCCAGCAGCGTATGGGGGGCGAACTACGAGCAGTACTTC	CASSVWGANYEQYF	many	TRBJ2-7	TRBV28	NA
TGCAGTGGGCCCTCCCTTGGGACCTCCTACAATGAGCAGTTCTTC	CSGPSLGTSYNEQFF	many	TRBJ2-1	TRBV20-1	NA
TGCAGTGCCCCGACAGGGGGGGGAGTGAACACTGAAGCTTTCTTT	CSAPTGGGVNTEAFF	many	TRBJ1-1	TRBV20-1	TRBD1
TGTGCCAGCAGCTCCCGGGACTTTGGTGAAAAACTGTTTTTT	CASSSRDFGEKLFF	many	TRBJ1-4	TRBV7-9	NA
TGTGCCAGCTCGATATTTCGGAATCAGCCCCAGCATTTT	CASSIFRNQPQHF	few	TRBJ1-5	TRBV12-3/TRBV12-4	NA
TGTGCCAGCAGCTTGGCCCCGGCGGTACCAACCTATGGCTACACCTTC	CASSLAPAVPTYGYTF	many	TRBJ1-2	TRBV5-6	NA